This record covers a single TCR beta chain. As yet, its antigen is unknown. The data derive from a study of shared clonotypes between healthy human individuals. Findings and limits, study-wide: Sequencing depth was predicted to influence how clonotypes are shared among donors.

How the authors handled the data: Sequence data from immunoSEQ were junction-only and lacked quality scores; consequently, filtering differed. Measured with immunoSEQ multiplex PCR; TCRdb has only the in-frame clones, and not every one. The DNA was the basis for D and trimming; V, J and clone size are from that table. The table has about 490,000 clones, about 79% seen once. Each donor was a Caucasian adult residing in Nashville, Tennessee. Material: PBMCs. The sequence was collected from a woman aged 40 to 50 in good health. Some clones in this sample may be carry-over from other donors' samples.

DNA for the CDR3: TGTGCCAGCAGCAATCCCGGGACAGACTATGGCTACACCTTC. Its protein is CASSNPGTDYGYTF. The gene calls are TRBV21-1 and TRBJ1-2; TRBD1, the table's D call, was not compared with the DNA. TRBV21-1 counts as a pseudogene. This CDR3 is built from 14 residues.